The sequence of this T cell receptor beta chain was determined in a study of blood T cell repertoires in COVID-19 (dated by TCRdb to the early 2020s). Background for the entire study: The collaborator samples originated in the United States, Italy and Spain and spanned the acute and convalescent phases of COVID-19. The material from the prospective study consisted of cDNA or gDNA derived from T cells, B-cell-depleted T cells, or PBMCs. Where available, HLA class I and class II types were taken from metadata supplied by the sample provider and were not determined by assay-based typing. Subjects who had been exposed to COVID-19, were actively infected with it, or had recovered from it provided the deeply sampled blood TCRbeta repertoires that made up the dataset. Sample metadata almost always included a de-identified subject ID, COVID-19 status, age in years and sex. A freely available public database, intended as a resource for researchers studying the immune response to SARS-CoV-2, is where the repertoires were released. Samples were obtained from the ongoing ImmuneRACE study (first 160 participants) and from 1,000 to 1,500 subjects provided by 6 global collaborators. Study-level results and caveats: Clinical and demographic metadata were provided uncurated, with the amount varying by source and participant.

In Seattle, one collaborating source enrolled patients while the infection was active and tracked those patients longitudinally over the course of disease. Whole blood was collected in K2EDTA tubes by collaborating institutions according to the institutions' own protocols. For TCRbeta analysis, collaborator samples were shipped as frozen whole blood, as isolated PBMCs, or as DNA extracted from either sample type. The table lists this clone with a count of one. Its antigen remains unidentified. Base qualities are not recorded, but no much larger clone differs from it by a single base. The germline V end is reduced by 2 bases and the J end by 2 bases; junction bases left unmatched: 0. The germline V gene sets CDR1 to MNHEY and CDR2 to SVGAGI. The CDR3 spans 13 residues, from the cysteine through the phenylalanine. Only the CDR3 portion is preserved as DNA: 39 bases, with reading frame beginning at the first base.

TCRbeta CDR3 regions were amplified from genomic DNA using the immunoSEQ Assay, a bias-controlled multiplex PCR. Per the source publication's procedure: The number of nucleated cells in each sample was estimated from the amplification of reference gene primers within the assay. To quantify the absolute abundance of each unique TCRbeta CDR3 rearrangement, sequence reads were collapsed and filtered. Productive Simpson clonality was computed per sample as the square root of Simpson's diversity index over productive rearrangements. TCRdb carries this immuneACCESS record with in-frame sequences only. Its versions omit some clonotypes, under half of them owing to an unresolved V gene in the studies checked, with the rest unexplained. That table supplies the V and J calls and clone size; D and trimming were determined from the DNA. Present in this sample are roughly 160,000 clones, more than 65% of which were seen just once. The top ten clones comprise around 8% of the sample.

The source is a woman aged 55-70 years with COVID-19, enrolled during active disease. The chain is assembled from TRBV6-5 and TRBJ2-7; 7 junctional bases match TRBD2. The sequenced sample consisted of peripheral blood. The CDR3 reads as follows: CASSYGRAYEQYF. The base sequence is TGTGCCAGCAGTTACGGGAGGGCCTACGAGCAGTACTTC.